This is a list of T cell receptor beta chains from one sample in a study of CD8+ T cells in alopecia areata. Only in-frame clones appear in the TCRdb table, and some are missing; sequencing was by immunoSEQ multiplex PCR. The repertoire holds 250,000 to 350,000 clones, with about 60% as singletons. The sequenced sample was CD4+ T cells sorted from blood, obtained around week 52, from a patient treated with tofacitinib. The receptors here all came from a human donor with alopecia areata. The CDR3 runs from the conserved cysteine through the conserved F or W. The order of the fields is V gene, D gene, clone size, J gene, CDR3 protein, CDR3 DNA. A D gene is named only where the DNA matches it firmly. Size tells how often a clone was seen (once, few, many) or the class of an expanded clone, and some rows leave it out.

TRBV27	.	.	TRBJ1-5	CASSVHRNQPQHF	TGTGCCAGCAGTGTCCACAGGAATCAGCCCCAGCATTTT
TRBV9	.	few	TRBJ1-3	CASSAFDRHYSGNTIYF	TGTGCCAGCAGCGCATTCGACAGGCACTATTCTGGAAACACCATATATTTT
TRBV2	TRBD2	once	TRBJ2-1	CASSEDSGGAGNEQFF	TGTGCCAGCAGTGAGGATAGCGGGGGGGCTGGCAATGAGCAGTTCTTC
TRBV30	TRBD1	.	TRBJ2-5	CAYYTGGETQYF	TGTGCCTACTACACAGGGGGGGAGACCCAGTACTTC
TRBV2	TRBD1	few	TRBJ2-7	CAIGTGNSYEQYF	TGTGCCATCGGGACAGGCAACTCCTACGAGCAGTACTTC
TRBV6-6	.	few	TRBJ1-1	CASEQGWLTEAFF	TGTGCCAGCGAACAGGGTTGGCTCACTGAAGCTTTCTTT
TRBV29-1	.	.	TRBJ2-7	CSVGSRTSYEQYF	TGCAGCGTTGGAAGCCGGACTTCCTACGAGCAGTACTTC
TRBV29-1	.	.	TRBJ2-1	CSVDPRDYNEQFF	TGCAGCGTTGACCCCCGGGATTACAATGAGCAGTTCTTC
TRBV7-2	.	.	TRBJ2-1	CASSLMGRAHNEQFF	TGTGCCAGCAGCTTGATGGGCCGAGCCCACAATGAGCAGTTCTTC
TRBV6-5	.	.	TRBJ1-2	CASSQNRGYGYTF	TGTGCCAGCAGCCAAAATAGGGGCTATGGCTACACCTTC
TRBV30	.	.	TRBJ2-1	CAWREGDGSYNEQFF	TGTGCCTGGAGGGAGGGGGACGGGTCCTACAATGAGCAGTTCTTC
TRBV14	.	.	TRBJ1-1	CASSQDAGLTDTEAFF	TGTGCCAGCAGCCAAGATGCAGGCTTAACGGACACTGAAGCTTTCTTT
TRBV29-1	.	.	TRBJ1-2	CSVVGRLGGGYTF	TGCAGCGTAGTGGGACGGCTAGGTGGAGGCTACACCTTC
TRBV7-2	TRBD1	.	TRBJ1-6	CASSLGGQGDSPLHF	TGTGCCAGCAGCTTAGGCGGCCAGGGGGATTCACCCCTCCACTTT
TRBV29-1	.	.	TRBJ2-7	CSVHSHSSYEQYF	TGCAGCGTTCATAGCCACAGCTCCTACGAGCAGTACTTC
TRBV4-3	.	.	TRBJ2-7	CASSQERPAGYEQYF	TGCGCCAGCAGCCAAGAAAGACCGGCGGGCTACGAGCAGTACTTC
TRBV5-4	TRBD1	few	TRBJ1-4	CASSSQGAGEKLFF	TGTGCCAGCAGCTCCCAGGGGGCGGGTGAAAAACTGTTTTTT
TRBV6-6	.	.	TRBJ2-7	CASWGEGRRREYF	TGTGCCAGTTGGGGCGAGGGACGCCGGCGCGAGTACTTC
TRBV2	.	.	TRBJ1-6	CASRETPNSPLHF	TGTGCCAGCAGGGAGACTCCTAATTCACCCCTCCACTTT
TRBV5-1	.	.	TRBJ1-1	CASSLTGFAEAFF	TGCGCCAGCAGCTTGACGGGATTTGCTGAAGCTTTCTTT
TRBV30	.	few	TRBJ1-6	CAWNLLGNNSPLHF	TGTGCCTGGAACCTTCTGGGGAATAATTCACCCCTCCACTTT
TRBV29-1	TRBD1	few	TRBJ2-2	CSADRDGAGELFF	TGCAGCGCGGACAGGGATGGCGCCGGGGAGCTGTTTTTT
TRBV7-7	.	.	TRBJ2-5	CASSPPGAQETQYF	TGTGCTAGCAGTCCTCCGGGGGCCCAAGAGACCCAGTACTTC
TRBV19	TRBD1	.	TRBJ2-7	CASSHRGRNEQYF	TGTGCCAGTAGTCACAGGGGCCGGAACGAGCAGTACTTC
TRBV7-2	.	.	TRBJ2-7	CASSRTLYEQYF	TGTGCCAGCAGCAGGACCCTCTACGAGCAGTACTTC
TRBV7-2	.	.	TRBJ1-6	CASSLIPLVSYNSPLHF	TGTGCCAGCAGCTTAATTCCCCTAGTGAGTTATAATTCACCCCTCCACTTT
TRBV5-4	.	.	TRBJ2-5	CASSSPTGRQQETQYF	TGTGCCAGCAGCTCACCGACGGGCCGCCAGCAAGAGACCCAGTACTTC
TRBV29-1	.	.	TRBJ2-3	CSDRLTDMQYF	TGCAGCGACCGACTGACAGATATGCAGTATTTT
TRBV29-1	.	.	TRBJ1-1	CSVDGAFF	TGCAGCGTTGACGGTGCTTTCTTT
TRBV29-1	TRBD2	once	TRBJ2-5	CSATGTSRETQYF	TGCAGCGCAACCGGGACTAGCAGGGAGACCCAGTACTTC
TRBV2	.	once	TRBJ1-4	CASSGGGAKEEKLFF	TGTGCCAGCAGTGGGGGTGGCGCAAAGGAGGAAAAACTGTTTTTT
TRBV7-9	TRBD1	.	TRBJ2-7	CASSWTGYEQYF	TGTGCCAGCAGCTGGACAGGGTACGAGCAGTACTTC
TRBV7-9	TRBD1	many	TRBJ2-1	CASSFQGVNYNEQFF	TGTGCCAGCAGCTTTCAGGGGGTCAACTACAATGAGCAGTTCTTC
TRBV7-9	.	.	TRBJ1-1	CASSLGATEAFF	TGTGCCAGCAGCTTGGGGGCCACTGAAGCTTTCTTT
TRBV5-1	TRBD1	.	TRBJ2-2	CASSISGTESGELFF	TGCGCCAGCAGCATATCCGGGACAGAAAGCGGGGAGCTGTTTTTT
TRBV9	TRBD2	.	TRBJ2-7	CASSVGLAGPYEQYF	TGTGCCAGCAGCGTGGGACTAGCGGGGCCCTACGAGCAGTACTTC